This T cell receptor (beta chain) comes out of a study of blood T cell repertoires in COVID-19 (dated by TCRdb to 2020 to 2022). In the study overall: Samples from collaborators originated in the United States, Italy and Spain and spanned both the acute and convalescent phases of COVID-19. The samples were drawn from two sources: the first 160 participants of the ongoing ImmuneRACE study, and 1,000 to 1,500 subjects contributed by 6 global collaborators. Where available, HLA class I and class II types were obtained from metadata supplied by the sample provider rather than from assay-based typing. The repertoires were made available in a free public database intended to serve as a resource for research on the immune response to SARS-CoV-2. Nearly every sample came with metadata listing a de-identified subject ID, COVID-19 status, age in years and sex. Deeply sampled blood TCRbeta repertoires from subjects exposed to, actively infected with, or recovered from COVID-19 were included in the dataset. The material from the prospective study consisted of cDNA or gDNA derived from T cells, B-cell-depleted T cells, or PBMCs. Broader findings and caveats from the paper: How much clinical and demographic metadata was included differed by source and by participant, and the metadata was provided uncurated.

V loses 4 bases of germline sequence and J loses 7 bases, and the interval between the two ends is 12 bases. For CDR1 and CDR2, the germline V gene lists SGDLS and YYNGEE. CDR3 length: 13 amino acids, cysteine to phenylalanine. This entry keeps only the CDR3 DNA: 39 bases, framed from base 1. Another Seattle source contributed samples from volunteer blood donors who had recovered from COVID-19. Collaborating institutions collected whole blood in K2EDTA tubes following their own protocols. For TCRbeta analysis, collaborator samples were shipped as frozen whole blood, as isolated PBMCs, or as DNA extracted from either sample type. With respect to this clone: The clone's antigen remains unknown. No base quality values were provided; no much bigger clone lies one nucleotide off.

TCRbeta CDR3 regions were amplified from genomic DNA using the immunoSEQ Assay, a bias-controlled multiplex PCR. Concerning the study's data processing: The number of nucleated cells in each sample was estimated from the amplification of reference gene primers within the assay. To quantify the absolute abundance of each unique TCRbeta CDR3 rearrangement, sequence reads were collapsed and filtered. For each sample, productive Simpson clonality was calculated as the square root of Simpson's diversity index over productive rearrangements. Not all clones reach the TCRdb copy of this immuneACCESS table, which keeps in-frame sequences only. Checked studies attribute under half of the gap to unresolved V genes and leave the rest unexplained. V and J calls and clone size follow that table, whereas D and trimming were derived from the DNA. The sample records some 290,000 clones, roughly 85% of which are singletons. About 4.9% of the sample goes to the ten largest clones.

Sequencing used peripheral blood. This receptor was taken from a man in his 60s who had recovered from COVID-19. Recombination linked TRBV9 to TRBJ2-1; D gene: possibly TRBD2, on 5 matching bases. The CDR3 protein is CASSPRTGNEQFF. In nucleotides, the sequence is TGTGCCAGCAGCCCAAGGACTGGGAATGAGCAGTTCTTC.